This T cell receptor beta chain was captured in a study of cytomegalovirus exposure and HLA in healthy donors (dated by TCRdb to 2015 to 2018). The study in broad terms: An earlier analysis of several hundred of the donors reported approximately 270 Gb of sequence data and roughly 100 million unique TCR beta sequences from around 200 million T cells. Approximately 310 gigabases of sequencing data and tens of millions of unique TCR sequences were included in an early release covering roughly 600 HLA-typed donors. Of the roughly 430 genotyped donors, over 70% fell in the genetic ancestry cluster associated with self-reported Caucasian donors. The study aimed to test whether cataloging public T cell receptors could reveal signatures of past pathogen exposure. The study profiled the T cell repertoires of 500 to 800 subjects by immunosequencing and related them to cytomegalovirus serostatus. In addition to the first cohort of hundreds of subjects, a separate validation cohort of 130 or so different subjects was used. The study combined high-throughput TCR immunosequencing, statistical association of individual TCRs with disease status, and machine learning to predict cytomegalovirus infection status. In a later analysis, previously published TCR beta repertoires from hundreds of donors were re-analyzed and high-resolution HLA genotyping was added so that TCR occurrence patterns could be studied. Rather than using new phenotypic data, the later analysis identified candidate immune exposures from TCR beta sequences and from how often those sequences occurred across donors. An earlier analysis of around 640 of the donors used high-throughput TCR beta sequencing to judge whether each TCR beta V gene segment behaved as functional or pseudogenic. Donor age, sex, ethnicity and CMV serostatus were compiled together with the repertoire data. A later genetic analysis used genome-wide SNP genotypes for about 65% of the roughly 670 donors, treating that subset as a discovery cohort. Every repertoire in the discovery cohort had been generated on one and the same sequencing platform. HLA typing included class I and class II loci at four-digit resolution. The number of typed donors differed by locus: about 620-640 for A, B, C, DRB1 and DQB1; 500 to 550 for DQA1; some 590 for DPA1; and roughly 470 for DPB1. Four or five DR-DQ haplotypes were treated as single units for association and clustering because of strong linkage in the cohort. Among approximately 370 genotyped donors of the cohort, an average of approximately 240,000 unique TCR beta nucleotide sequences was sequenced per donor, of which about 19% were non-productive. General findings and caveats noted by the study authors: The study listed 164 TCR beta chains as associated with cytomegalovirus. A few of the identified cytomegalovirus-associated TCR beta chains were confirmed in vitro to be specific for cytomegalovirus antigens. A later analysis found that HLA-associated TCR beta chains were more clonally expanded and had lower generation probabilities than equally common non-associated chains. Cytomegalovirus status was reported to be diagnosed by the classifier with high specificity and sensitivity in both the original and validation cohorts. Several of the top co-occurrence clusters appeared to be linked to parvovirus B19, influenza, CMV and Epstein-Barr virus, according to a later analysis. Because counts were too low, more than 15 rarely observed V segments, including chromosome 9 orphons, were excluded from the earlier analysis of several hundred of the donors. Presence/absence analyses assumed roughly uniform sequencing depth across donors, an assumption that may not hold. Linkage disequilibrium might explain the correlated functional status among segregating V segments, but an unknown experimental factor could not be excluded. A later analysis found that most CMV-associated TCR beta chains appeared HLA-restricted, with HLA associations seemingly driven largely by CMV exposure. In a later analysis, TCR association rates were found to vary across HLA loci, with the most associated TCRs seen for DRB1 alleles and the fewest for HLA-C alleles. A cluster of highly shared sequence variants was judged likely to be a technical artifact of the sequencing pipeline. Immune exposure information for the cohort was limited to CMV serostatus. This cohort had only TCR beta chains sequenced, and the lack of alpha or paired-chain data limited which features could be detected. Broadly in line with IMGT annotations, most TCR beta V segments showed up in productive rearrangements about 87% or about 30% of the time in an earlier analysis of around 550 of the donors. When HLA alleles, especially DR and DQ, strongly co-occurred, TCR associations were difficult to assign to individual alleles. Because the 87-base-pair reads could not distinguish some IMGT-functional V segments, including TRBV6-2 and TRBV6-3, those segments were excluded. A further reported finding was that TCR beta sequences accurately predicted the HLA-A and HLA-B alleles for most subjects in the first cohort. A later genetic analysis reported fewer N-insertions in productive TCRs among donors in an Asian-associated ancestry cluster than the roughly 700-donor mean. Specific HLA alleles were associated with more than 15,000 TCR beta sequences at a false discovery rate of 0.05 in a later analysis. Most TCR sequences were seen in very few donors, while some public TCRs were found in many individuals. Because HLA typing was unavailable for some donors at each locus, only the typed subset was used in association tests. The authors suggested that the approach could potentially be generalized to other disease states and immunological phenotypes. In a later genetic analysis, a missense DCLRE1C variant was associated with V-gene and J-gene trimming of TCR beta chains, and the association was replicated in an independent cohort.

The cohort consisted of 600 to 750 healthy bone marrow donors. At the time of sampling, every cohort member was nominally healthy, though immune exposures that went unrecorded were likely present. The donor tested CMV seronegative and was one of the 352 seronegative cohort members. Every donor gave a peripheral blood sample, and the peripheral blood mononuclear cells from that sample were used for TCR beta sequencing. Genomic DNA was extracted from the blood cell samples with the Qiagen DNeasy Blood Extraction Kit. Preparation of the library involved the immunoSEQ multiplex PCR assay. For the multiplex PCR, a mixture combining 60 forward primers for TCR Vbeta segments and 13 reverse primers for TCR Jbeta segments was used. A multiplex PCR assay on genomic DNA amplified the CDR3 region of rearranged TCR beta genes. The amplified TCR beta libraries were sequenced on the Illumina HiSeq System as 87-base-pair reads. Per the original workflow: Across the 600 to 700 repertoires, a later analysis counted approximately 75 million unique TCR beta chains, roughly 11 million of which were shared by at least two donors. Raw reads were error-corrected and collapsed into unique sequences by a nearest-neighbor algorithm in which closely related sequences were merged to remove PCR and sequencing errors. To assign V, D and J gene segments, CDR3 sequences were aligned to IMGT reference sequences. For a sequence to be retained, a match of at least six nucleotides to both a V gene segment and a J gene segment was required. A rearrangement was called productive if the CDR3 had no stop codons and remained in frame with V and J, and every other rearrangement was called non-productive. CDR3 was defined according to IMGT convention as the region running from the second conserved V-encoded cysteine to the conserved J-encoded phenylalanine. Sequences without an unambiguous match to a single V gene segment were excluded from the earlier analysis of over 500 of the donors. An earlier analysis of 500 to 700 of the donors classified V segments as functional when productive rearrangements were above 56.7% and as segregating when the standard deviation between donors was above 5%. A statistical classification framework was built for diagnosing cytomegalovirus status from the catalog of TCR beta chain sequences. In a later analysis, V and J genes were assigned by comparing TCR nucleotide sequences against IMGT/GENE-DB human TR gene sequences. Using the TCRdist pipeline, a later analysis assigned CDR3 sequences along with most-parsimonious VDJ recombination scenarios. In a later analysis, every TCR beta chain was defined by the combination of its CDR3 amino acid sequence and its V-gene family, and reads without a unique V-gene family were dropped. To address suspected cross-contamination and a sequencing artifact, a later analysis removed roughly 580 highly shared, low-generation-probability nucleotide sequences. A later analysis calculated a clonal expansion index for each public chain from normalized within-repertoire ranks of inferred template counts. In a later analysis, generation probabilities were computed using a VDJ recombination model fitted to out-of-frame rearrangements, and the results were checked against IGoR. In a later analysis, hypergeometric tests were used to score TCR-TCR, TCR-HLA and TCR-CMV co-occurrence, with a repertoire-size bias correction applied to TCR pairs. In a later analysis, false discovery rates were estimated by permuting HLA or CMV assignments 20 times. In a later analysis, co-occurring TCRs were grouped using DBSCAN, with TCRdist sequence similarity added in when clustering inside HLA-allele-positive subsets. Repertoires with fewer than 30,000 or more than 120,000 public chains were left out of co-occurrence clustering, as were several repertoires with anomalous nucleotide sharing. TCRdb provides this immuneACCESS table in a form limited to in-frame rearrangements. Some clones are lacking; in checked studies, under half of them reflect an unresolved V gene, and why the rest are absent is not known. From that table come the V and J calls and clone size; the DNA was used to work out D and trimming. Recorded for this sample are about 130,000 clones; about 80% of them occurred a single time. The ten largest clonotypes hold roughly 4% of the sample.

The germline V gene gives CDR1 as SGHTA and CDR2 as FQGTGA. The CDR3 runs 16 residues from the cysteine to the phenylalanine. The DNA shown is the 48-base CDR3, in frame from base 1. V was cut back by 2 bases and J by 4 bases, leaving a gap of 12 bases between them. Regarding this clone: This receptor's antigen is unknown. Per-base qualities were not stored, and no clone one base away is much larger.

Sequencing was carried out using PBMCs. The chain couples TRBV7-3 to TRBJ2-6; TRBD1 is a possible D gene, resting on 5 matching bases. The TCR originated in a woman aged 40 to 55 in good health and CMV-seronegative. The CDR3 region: CASSLSGSSGANVLTF. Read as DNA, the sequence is TGTGCCAGCAGCTTATCAGGGTCGTCGGGGGCCAACGTCCTGACTTTC.